These T cell receptor beta chains were read from a single sample in a study of blood T cell repertoires in COVID-19. TCRdb keeps only in-frame clones here, not all; method: immunoSEQ multiplex PCR. The sample carries approximately 94,000 clones, over 75% recorded once. Sample: peripheral blood. Every receptor here comes from a man aged 30 to 45 in a cohort sampled during active COVID-19. Both conserved end residues are part of each CDR3. The D gene is left open where the match is weak. Clone size, where shown, is once, few, many, or a class for clones that have expanded.

d_call	v_call	clone_size	j_call	cdr3_nt	cdr3_aa
TRBD2	TRBV4-2	once	TRBJ2-3	TGTGCCAGCAGCCAAGATGCTAGCGGGGGATTCACAGATACGCAGTATTTT	CASSQDASGGFTDTQYF
TRBD2	TRBV5-5	.	TRBJ2-5	TGTGCCAGCAGCTTGGCTACTAGCGGGGGTGTCGCCGAGACCCAGTACTTC	CASSLATSGGVAETQYF
.	TRBV12-3/TRBV12-4	once	TRBJ1-1	TGTGCCAGCATCTCCGTTTTGAACACTGAAGCTTTCTTT	CASISVLNTEAFF
TRBD2	TRBV11-3	.	TRBJ2-1	TGTGCCAGCAGCCGGGGGGGACTCGGGTATGAGCAGTTCTTC	CASSRGGLGYEQFF
TRBD1	TRBV7-2	.	TRBJ2-1	TGTGCCAGCGGGGGACAGAACAATGAGCAGTTCTTC	CASGGQNNEQFF
TRBD1	TRBV5-1	.	TRBJ2-1	TGCGCCAGCAGCTCAACAGGGGATCCCTCCTACAATGAGCAGTTCTTC	CASSSTGDPSYNEQFF
.	TRBV6-6	.	TRBJ2-7	TGTGCCAGCAGTTACTCACTAGGCCAGAGCTCCTACGAGCAGTACTTC	CASSYSLGQSSYEQYF
.	TRBV6-5	.	TRBJ2-1	TGTGCCAGCACCAACGGGGTCAATGAGCAGTTCTTC	CASTNGVNEQFF
TRBD1	TRBV19	once	TRBJ1-4	TGTGCCAGTAGTATAGGGCAGGGGGCGCGTGAAAAACTGTTTTTT	CASSIGQGAREKLFF
.	TRBV7-2	once	TRBJ1-5	TGTGCCAGCAGCTCCACGGGAATTGTTGCGCAGCCCCAGCATTTT	CASSSTGIVAQPQHF
TRBD1	TRBV7-7	.	TRBJ2-5	TGTGCCAGCAGCGTCGACAGGGGCCTTCAAGAGACCCAGTACTTC	CASSVDRGLQETQYF
.	TRBV6-1	.	TRBJ2-7	TGTGCCAGCAGTGAAGGACAGGTCCCATCCTACGAGCAGTACTTC	CASSEGQVPSYEQYF
.	TRBV5-1	.	TRBJ2-7	TGCGCCAGCAGCTCAGGCAGTTCCTCCTACGAGCAGTACTTC	CASSSGSSSYEQYF
TRBD2	TRBV25-1	.	TRBJ2-1	TGTGCCAGCAGTGAGTCGACTAGCGGCAATGAGCAGTTCTTC	CASSESTSGNEQFF
TRBD1	TRBV4-3	.	TRBJ2-7	TGCGCCAGCAGCCAAGAATTAAGCGCTGGACAGGGGGATACCTACGAGCAGTACTTC	CASSQELSAGQGDTYEQYF
.	TRBV11-2	.	TRBJ1-2	TGTGCCAGCAGCCCGAGCTTTAACTATGGCTACACCTTC	CASSPSFNYGYTF
.	TRBV10-3	.	TRBJ1-1	TGTGCCATCAGGGGAGGGGTGAACACTGAAGCTTTCTTT	CAIRGGVNTEAFF
TRBD2	TRBV5-1	.	TRBJ2-3	TGCGCCAGCAGCTTGGCCCTAGCGGGGGGCCCTGAGATTTCAGATACGCAGTATTTT	CASSLALAGGPEISDTQYF
.	TRBV11-2	.	TRBJ2-3	TGTGCCAGCAGCTTAAGAGGGCGCACAGATACGCAGTATTTT	CASSLRGRTDTQYF
.	TRBV5-6	.	TRBJ1-4	TGTGCCAGCAGCTTCAGGGGTGAAAAACTGTTTTTT	CASSFRGEKLFF
TRBD2	TRBV6-5	.	TRBJ2-3	TGTGCCAGCAGTTCTGCGGGGGGCACAGATACGCAGTATTTT	CASSSAGGTDTQYF
TRBD2	TRBV18	.	TRBJ2-3	TGTGCCAGCTCACCACTCAGCGGGGGGGCCTTCGATACGCAGTATTTT	CASSPLSGGAFDTQYF
.	TRBV14	.	TRBJ2-7	TGTGCCAGCAGCCAGGCCTTGGGGCAAATCTCCTACGAGCAGTACTTC	CASSQALGQISYEQYF
.	TRBV7-2	.	TRBJ1-4	TGTGCCAGCAGCTCCCAACCCGCCGACAGTGAAAAACTGTTTTTT	CASSSQPADSEKLFF
.	TRBV3-1/TRBV3-2	.	TRBJ2-7	TGTGCCAGCAGCCAAGTTAACTACGAGCAGTACTTC	CASSQVNYEQYF
TRBD2	TRBV18	.	TRBJ2-1	TGTGCCAGCTCATCACGGGGGGGGGATGAGCAGTTCTTC	CASSSRGGDEQFF
TRBD1	TRBV25-1	.	TRBJ1-1	TGTGCCAGCAGTCAGACAGGGACGAACACTGAAGCTTTCTTT	CASSQTGTNTEAFF
.	TRBV10-1	few	TRBJ1-6	TGCGCCAGCAGTGAGAGATGTCAGGGTAAGGATTCACCCCTCCACTTT	CASSERCQGKDSPLHF
TRBD1	TRBV5-1	.	TRBJ1-6	TGCGCCAGCAGCTCGACAGGGGGCTATAATTCACCCCTCCACTTT	CASSSTGGYNSPLHF
TRBD1	TRBV7-8	.	TRBJ1-2	TGTGCCAGCAGCATCTTAGGTGGACAGGGACATTACTTC	CASSILGGQGHYF
TRBD1	TRBV5-1	.	TRBJ2-1	TGCGCCAGCAGCTTGACTGGCGGGACAGGGGGGAATGAGCAGTTCTTC	CASSLTGGTGGNEQFF
TRBD1	TRBV5-8	.	TRBJ2-7	TGTGCCAGCAGCCCTGGGACAGGGATCCTTAGGGTCTACGAGCAGTACTTC	CASSPGTGILRVYEQYF
.	TRBV7-2	.	TRBJ2-2	TGTGCCAGCAGCTTTCGACAGACCACCGGGGAGCTGTTTTTT	CASSFRQTTGELFF
.	TRBV7-2	.	TRBJ2-5	TGTGCCAGCAGCTTAGCGGGCGGGGGCTTTCAAGAGACCCAGTACTTC	CASSLAGGGFQETQYF
TRBD2	TRBV4-1	.	TRBJ2-3	TGCGCCAGCAGCCAAGAAGGTGGTAGCGGGGGCACAGATACGCAGTATTTT	CASSQEGGSGGTDTQYF
TRBD2	TRBV28	.	TRBJ2-5	TGTGCCAGCAGTCCACTCCTAGCGGGGGGGCTCCGGACCCAGTACTTC	CASSPLLAGGLRTQYF
.	TRBV3-1/TRBV3-2	.	TRBJ2-5	TGTGCCAGCAGTGCCAGCGGCCAAGAGACCCAGTACTTC	CASSASGQETQYF
TRBD1	TRBV7-9	.	TRBJ1-3	TGTGCCAGCAGCTCCAGTATAACCGGGACAGAACTTCCTGGAAACACCATATATTTT	CASSSSITGTELPGNTIYF
TRBD1	TRBV6-5	.	TRBJ1-5	TGTGCCAGCAAGGAGGGGGCGGGCAATCAGCCCCAGCATTTT	CASKEGAGNQPQHF
TRBD1	TRBV7-6	few	TRBJ1-6	TGTGCCAGCAGCTTAGCGGGACAGGATAATTCACCCCTCCACTTT	CASSLAGQDNSPLHF
.	TRBV5-4	once	TRBJ2-7	TGTGCCAGCAGCTATGGCAGGGGCTTGAGCTCCTACGAGCAGTACTTC	CASSYGRGLSSYEQYF
TRBD1	TRBV2	.	TRBJ1-5	TGTGCCAGCAGCAGGGACAGGGGTGATCAGCCCCAGCATTTT	CASSRDRGDQPQHF
TRBD2	TRBV15	.	TRBJ2-7	TGTGCCACCAGCAGAGTGGGAGGGGTCCCCTACGAGCAGTACTTC	CATSRVGGVPYEQYF
TRBD1	TRBV18	few	TRBJ1-1	TGTGCCAGCTCACCACCGACAGGGTTACTCACTGAAGCTTTCTTT	CASSPPTGLLTEAFF
TRBD1	TRBV6-1	.	TRBJ2-2	TGTGCCAGCAGTGAACAGGGGGCTCTCGCCGGGGAGCTGTTTTTT	CASSEQGALAGELFF
TRBD1	TRBV9	.	TRBJ2-7	TGTGCCAGCAGCGCTCGGGACAGGGGCTACGAGCAGTACTTC	CASSARDRGYEQYF
TRBD1	TRBV5-1	.	TRBJ1-1	TGCGCCAGCGCCCCGGGGGCAGGGACAGGGAGTCTGAACACTGAAGCTTTCTTT	CASAPGAGTGSLNTEAFF
TRBD1	TRBV3-1/TRBV3-2	.	TRBJ2-5	TGTGCCGCTCAAAGGACAGGCAAGCAAGAGACCCAGTACTTC	CAAQRTGKQETQYF
.	TRBV28	few	TRBJ1-4	TGTGCCAGCAACGACCCCAGAGGGACAACTAATGAAAAACTGTTTTTT	CASNDPRGTTNEKLFF
TRBD1	TRBV5-1	.	TRBJ1-4	TGCGCCAGCAGCGGGGACAGGGCTAATGAAAAACTGTTTTTT	CASSGDRANEKLFF
TRBD1	TRBV6-5	.	TRBJ1-1	TGTGCCACTTGGGACAGGGTGGCCACTGAAGCTTTCTTT	CATWDRVATEAFF
.	TRBV6-1	.	TRBJ2-1	TGTGCCAGCAGTGAATTGGGACTCAATTACAATGAGCAGTTCTTC	CASSELGLNYNEQFF
TRBD2	TRBV5-1	.	TRBJ2-1	TGCGCCAGCAGTGGACTAGCGGCGGAGGAGCAGTTCTTC	CASSGLAAEEQFF
.	TRBV18	.	TRBJ2-2	TGTGCCAGCTCAGCTCAGGGGCCGAGCACCGGGGAGCTGTTTTTT	CASSAQGPSTGELFF
TRBD1	TRBV3-1/TRBV3-2	.	TRBJ1-2	TGTGCCAGCAGCCAACGACAGGGGGCTCATGGCTACACCTTC	CASSQRQGAHGYTF